This TCR beta chain is from a study of T cell clusters in autoimmune cytopenias. Multiplex touch-down PCR amplified TRB using TRB-A and TRB-B pools in one tube. TCRdb re-analyzed the multiplex PCR reads; it lists each CDR3 protein once, without DNA. The table for this sample gives approximately 6,000 distinct CDR3 sequences. TRB amplification used approximately 270 ng of peripheral blood genomic DNA. The germline CDR1 and CDR2 sequences are MNHEY and SMNVEV (reference sequence). The CDR3 totals 20 residues. Separately, the same data were catalogued under a study of T cell repertoires in aging, cancer and after chemotherapy.

Input material: peripheral blood. The TCR comes from a human donor in good health. V is TRBV27 and J is TRBJ1-4; checking the TCRdb D call of TRBD1 is not possible without DNA. The CDR3 reads CASSLQPPRGGSATNEKLFF.